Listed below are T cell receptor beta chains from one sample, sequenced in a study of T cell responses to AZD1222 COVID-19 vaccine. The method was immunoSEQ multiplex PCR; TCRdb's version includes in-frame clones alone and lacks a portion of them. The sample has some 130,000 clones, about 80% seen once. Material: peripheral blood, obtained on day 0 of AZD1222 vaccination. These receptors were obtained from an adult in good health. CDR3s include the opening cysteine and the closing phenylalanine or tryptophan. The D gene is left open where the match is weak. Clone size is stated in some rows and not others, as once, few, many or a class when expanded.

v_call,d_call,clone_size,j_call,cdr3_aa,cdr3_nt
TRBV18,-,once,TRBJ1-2,CASSQILPSDGYTF,TGTGCCAGCTCCCAAATTTTACCCTCGGATGGCTACACCTTC
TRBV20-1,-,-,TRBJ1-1,CSASSTKPGNTEAFF,TGCAGTGCTAGTTCGACGAAACCCGGGAACACTGAAGCTTTCTTT
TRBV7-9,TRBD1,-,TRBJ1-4,CASSLGQANEKLFF,TGTGCCAGCAGCCTTGGACAGGCTAATGAAAAACTGTTTTTT
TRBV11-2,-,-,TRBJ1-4,CASSLAPQTRTSTNEKLFF,TGTGCCAGCAGCTTAGCCCCCCAGACTAGAACGTCAACTAATGAAAAACTGTTTTTT
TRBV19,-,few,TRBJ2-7,CASSVLRMVRPYEQYF,TGTGCCAGTAGTGTTCTCCGAATGGTACGGCCTTACGAGCAGTACTTC
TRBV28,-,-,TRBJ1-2,CASSFGGSEGGYTF,TGTGCCAGCAGTTTTGGAGGCTCCGAGGGGGGCTACACCTTC
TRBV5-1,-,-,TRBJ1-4,CASSLEWTTNEKLFF,TGCGCCAGCAGCTTGGAGTGGACGACTAATGAAAAACTGTTTTTT
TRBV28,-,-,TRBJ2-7,CASSASPPRDPSYEQYF,TGTGCCAGCAGCGCATCCCCGCCCCGGGACCCCTCCTACGAGCAGTACTTC
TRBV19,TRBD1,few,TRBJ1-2,CASSSIDGSGTGGGYTF,TGTGCCAGTAGTAGTATTGACGGGTCCGGGACAGGAGGAGGCTACACCTTC
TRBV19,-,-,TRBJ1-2,CASSAFSTAVRGYGYTF,TGTGCCAGTAGTGCCTTCTCGACTGCCGTGAGAGGCTATGGCTACACCTTC
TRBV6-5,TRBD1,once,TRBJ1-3,CASSSTGDASGNTIYF,TGTGCCAGCAGTTCTACAGGGGACGCTTCTGGAAACACCATATATTTT
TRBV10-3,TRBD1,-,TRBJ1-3,CAISPSGTGQNLGNTIYF,TGTGCCATCAGTCCTTCCGGGACAGGGCAAAACCTGGGAAACACCATATATTTT
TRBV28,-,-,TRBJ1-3,CASSELLGIGNTIYF,TGTGCCAGCAGCGAATTACTGGGAATCGGAAACACCATATATTTT
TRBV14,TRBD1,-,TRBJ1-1,CASSQVQTGGFAFF,TGTGCCAGCAGCCAGGTCCAAACAGGGGGCTTTGCTTTCTTT
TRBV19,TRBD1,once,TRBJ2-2,CATTLRDRGVTGELFF,TGTGCCACCACCCTCCGGGACAGGGGCGTCACCGGGGAGCTGTTTTTT
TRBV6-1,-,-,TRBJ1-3,CASSAKTAALRNTIYF,TGTGCCAGCAGTGCCAAGACCGCTGCGTTGAGAAACACCATATATTTT
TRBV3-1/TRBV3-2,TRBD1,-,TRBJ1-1,CASSRRNRGMHTEAFF,TGTGCCAGCAGCCGAAGAAACAGGGGCATGCACACTGAAGCTTTCTTT
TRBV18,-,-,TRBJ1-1,CASSPLGGNTEAFF,TGTGCCAGCTCACCATTGGGGGGGAACACTGAAGCTTTCTTT
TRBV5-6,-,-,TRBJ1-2,CASSTGHSPRGYTF,TGTGCCAGCAGCACGGGACACTCTCCCCGAGGCTACACCTTC
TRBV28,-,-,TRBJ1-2,CASTWEDRGGSGYTF,TGTGCCAGCACCTGGGAGGACAGAGGGGGGAGTGGCTACACCTTC
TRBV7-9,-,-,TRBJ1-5,CASSPMSNQPQHF,TGTGCCAGCAGCCCCATGAGCAATCAGCCCCAGCATTTT
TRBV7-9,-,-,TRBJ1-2,CASSLEGRDYGYTF,TGTGCCAGCAGCTTAGAGGGGCGCGACTATGGCTACACCTTC
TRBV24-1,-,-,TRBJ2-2,CATSDAQGKHWNTGELFF,TGTGCCACCAGTGATGCTCAGGGGAAGCATTGGAACACCGGGGAGCTGTTTTTT
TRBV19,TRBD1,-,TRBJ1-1,CASSNLDRRREAFF,TGTGCCAGTAGTAACTTGGACAGGCGCAGGGAAGCTTTCTTT
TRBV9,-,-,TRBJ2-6,CASSGASWANVLTF,TGTGCCAGCAGCGGAGCTAGCTGGGCCAACGTCCTGACTTTC
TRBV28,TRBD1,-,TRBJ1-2,CATYLTGTAF,TGTGCCACCTATCTAACCGGGACAGCCTTC
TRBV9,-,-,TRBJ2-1,CASSKDTRSANNEQFF,TGTGCCAGCAGCAAAGACACTCGCTCGGCCAACAATGAGCAGTTCTTC
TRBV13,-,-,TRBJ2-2,CASSRGGRGRSTGELFF,TGTGCCAGCAGCCGAGGAGGGAGGGGGCGAAGCACCGGGGAGCTGTTTTTT
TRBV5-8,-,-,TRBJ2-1,CASSFWTPLSSYNEQFF,TGTGCCAGCAGCTTCTGGACACCCTTGAGCTCCTACAATGAGCAGTTCTTC
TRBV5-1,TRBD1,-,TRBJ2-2,CASSLGDRGNTGELFF,TGCGCCAGCAGCTTGGGGGACAGGGGGAACACCGGGGAGCTGTTTTTT
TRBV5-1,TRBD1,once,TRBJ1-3,CASSLGQGNGNTIYF,TGCGCCAGCAGCTTAGGACAGGGGAACGGAAACACCATATATTTT
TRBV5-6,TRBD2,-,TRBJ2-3,CASSNLDRGGTDTQYF,TGTGCCAGCAGTAACTTGGATCGGGGGGGCACAGATACGCAGTATTTT
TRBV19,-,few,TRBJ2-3,CASSRPDSDTQYF,TGTGCCAGTAGTCGCCCCGACTCAGATACGCAGTATTTT
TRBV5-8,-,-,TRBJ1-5,CASSFGYYSNQPQHF,TGTGCCAGCAGCTTTGGGTATTATAGCAATCAGCCCCAGCATTTT
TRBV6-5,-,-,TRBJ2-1,CASSPPGAVSYEQFF,TGTGCCAGCAGCCCCCCAGGAGCGGTATCGTATGAGCAGTTCTTC
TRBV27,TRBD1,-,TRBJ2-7,CASSQRPPTGGYTYEQYF,TGTGCCAGCAGTCAACGACCCCCGACAGGGGGTTACACCTACGAGCAGTACTTC
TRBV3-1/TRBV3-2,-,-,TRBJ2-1,CASSQEVARETYNEQFF,TGTGCCAGCAGCCAAGAAGTGGCCAGGGAGACCTACAATGAGCAGTTCTTC